These 20 T cell receptor beta chains were all obtained from the same sample, sequenced in a study of blood T cell repertoires in COVID-19 (dated by TCRdb to 2020 to 2022). The method was the immunoSEQ multiplex PCR assay. In TCRdb, the immuneACCESS table is reduced to in-frame sequences with V and J assigned. These tables do not hold every clone; where another copy was compared, an unresolved V gene accounts for under half, and the others remain unexplained. Within this sample are a few hundred thousand clones, with roughly four fifths of them counted one time only. Jointly, the top ten make up roughly 5.1% of the sample. The sequenced sample consisted of PBMCs or T cells enriched from blood (not recorded which). The receptor set was obtained from a woman aged 45-59 years who had recovered from COVID-19.

This clone was recorded only once. The chain carries TRBV7-3 and TRBJ2-1; 14 bases line up with TRBD2. This CDR3 is built from 15 residues. Germline CDR1 reads SGHTA; CDR2 reads FQGTGA. The J segment lost 8 bases and the V segment lost 6 bases, leaving 6 bases of the junction unmatched. The CDR3 loop is CASRDGTSGSYEQFF. As DNA, the CDR3 is TGTGCCAGCAGAGACGGGACTAGCGGGAGCTATGAGCAGTTCTTC.

V gene TRBV5-7 combines with J gene TRBJ2-6, with unresolved D. TRBV5-7 is reported as an ORF; its role is uncertain. The V end was cut by 1 base, the J end by 0 bases, with 8 bases between. This CDR3 region has 16 residues. This CDR3 reads CASSLNSSSGANVLTF. CDR3 sequence (DNA): TGTGCCAGCAGCTTGAACAGTAGCTCTGGGGCCAACGTCCTGACTTTC.

The chain employs TRBV5-1 and TRBJ1-1; D is perhaps TRBD1 (5 bases). The germline CDR1 and CDR2 sequences are SGHRS and YFSETQ. Trimming stripped 2 bases from V and 3 bases from J, with 11 bases between. This CDR3 contains 14 residues. CDR3 nucleotide sequence: TGCGCCAGCAGCTTAAGACAGACCGACACTGAAGCTTTCTTT. It yields the protein CASSLRQTDTEAFF.

V usage is TRBV19 and J usage is TRBJ2-3; unclear D gene. Trimming pared 3 bases from V and 1 base from J, leaving 8 bases between. Looked up from germline, CDR1 is LNHDA and CDR2 is SQIVND (reference sequence). The CDR3 is made up of 14 amino acids. CDR3 bases: TGTGCCAGTAGTATTATGTCGGGCACAGATACGCAGTATTTT. Its protein product is CASSIMSGTDTQYF.

The chain has TRBV27 and TRBJ1-1, with D possibly matching TRBD1 (5 bases). CDR3 size: 15 residues. Trimming stripped 8 bases from V and 6 bases from J, with 22 bases between. Germline V gene lookup returns CDR1 MNHEY and CDR2 SMNVEV (reference sequence). Here the CDR3 reads CASLAGFGGTAEAFF. The CDR3 region has the DNA TGTGCCAGCCTTGCTGGTTTCGGGGGTACCGCTGAAGCTTTCTTT.

In its sample, this clone was seen a few times. The chain has TRBV19 and TRBJ1-5; no firm D call. In germline, CDR1 is LNHDA, CDR2 SQIVND (reference sequence). This CDR3 comprises 14 residues. V shed 7 bases and J shed 0 bases, with 10 bases lying between them. CDR3 in amino acids: CASTRLDSNQPQHF. The CDR3 DNA reads as TGTGCCAGTACCAGGTTAGATAGCAATCAGCCCCAGCATTTT.

V and J are TRBV5-1 and TRBJ1-3; no clear D. The CDR3 sequence is 17 residues long. V was shortened by 0 bases and J by 0 bases, with 13 bases between the two germline ends. Germline assignment: CDR1 SGHRS and CDR2 YFSETQ. Here the CDR3 DNA reads TGCGCCAGCAGCTTGGCCGGATCTACAGCCTCTGGAAACACCATATATTTT. Its protein is CASSLAGSTASGNTIYF. Together with reference TRBV5-1 and TRBJ1-3, the CDR3 gives the full variable domain: KAGVTQTPRYLIKTRGQQVTLSCSPISGHRSVSWYQQTPGQGLQFLFEYFSETQRNKGNFPGRFSGRQFSNSRSEMNVSTLELGDSALYLCASSLAGSTASGNTIYFGEGSWLTVV.

The V call is TRBV19, the J call TRBJ1-2; 7 bases line up with TRBD1. The V gene end was trimmed by 10 bases and the J gene end by 7 bases; junction bases not matched to a gene: 18. The CDR3 is made up of 15 amino acids. Germline-derived CDR1 and CDR2 are LNHDA and SQIVND (reference sequence). The CDR3 loop reads CATSITGQDRRGYTF. As DNA, the CDR3 is TGTGCCACCTCAATCACCGGACAGGACCGTCGTGGCTACACCTTC.

This chain links TRBV7-2 with TRBJ2-2; 16 bases align to TRBD2. With 0 bases clipped from V and 7 bases from J, the junction kept 2 bases outside the gene matches. This CDR3 region has 17 residues. Germline V CDR1 and CDR2: SGHTA, FQGNSA. The CDR3 DNA reads TGTGCCAGCAGCTTAGCCGGGACTAGCGGGAGGGGCGGGGAGCTGTTTTTT. It encodes CASSLAGTSGRGGELFF.

This chain joins TRBV19 and TRBJ1-6; D not certain. The CDR3 runs to 14 residues. In germline, CDR1 is LNHDA, CDR2 SQIVND (reference sequence). Trimming removed 6 bases from V and 7 bases from J, with 13 bases in between. CDR3 in amino acids: CASSLGGINSPLHF. CDR3 DNA sequence: TGTGCCAGTAGCCTCGGAGGGATCAATTCACCCCTCCACTTT.

The V and J genes are TRBV5-4 and TRBJ1-2; the D is unclear. Germline V gives CDR1 SGHNT, CDR2 YYREEE (reference sequence). Trimming pared 4 bases from V and 4 bases from J, leaving 11 bases between. This CDR3 comprises 13 residues. The CDR3 loop reads CASSMDGLYGYTF. The CDR3 DNA follows: TGTGCCAGCAGCATGGACGGTCTCTATGGCTACACCTTC. The complete variable domain, with remaining parts taken from reference TRBV5-4 and TRBJ1-2, reads ETGVTQSPTHLIKTRGQQVTLRCSSQSGHNTVSWYQQALGQGPQFIFQYYREEENGRGNFPPRFSGLQFPNYSSELNVNALELDDSALYLCASSMDGLYGYTFGSGTRLTVV.

The V call is TRBV6-2 or TRBV6-3, the J call TRBJ1-2, with a possible D match to TRBD1 (6 bases). The V gene lost 6 bases and the J gene lost 4 bases, with 12 bases spanning the gap. CDR3 length: 13 amino acids. Germline V gene lookup returns CDR1 MNHEY and CDR2 SVGEGT. CDR3: CASSSGQFYGYTF. The CDR3 coding sequence is TGTGCCAGCAGCTCTGGACAGTTCTATGGCTACACCTTC.

This clone was observed a few times. The chain employs TRBV27 and TRBJ2-1; maybe TRBD2 (6 bases). This CDR3 is 14 amino acids long. Trimming removed 5 bases from V and 4 bases from J, with 12 bases in between. Looked up from germline, CDR1 is MNHEY and CDR2 is SMNVEV (reference sequence). The CDR3 reads CASSGLARYNEQFF. Here the CDR3 DNA reads TGTGCCAGCAGTGGTCTAGCGAGATACAATGAGCAGTTCTTC.

The chain is built from TRBV19 and TRBJ1-4; unclear D gene. CDR1 LNHDA and CDR2 SQIVND come from the germline V gene (reference sequence). CDR3 size: 17 residues. Trimming stripped 5 bases from V and 3 bases from J, with 19 bases between. The CDR3 sequence is CASSVGEGLGANEKLFF. CDR3 in DNA: TGTGCCAGTAGTGTCGGTGAGGGTCTCGGTGCTAATGAAAAACTGTTTTTT.

V gene TRBV28 combines with J gene TRBJ1-6; the match to TRBD1 covers 12 bases. This CDR3 contains 21 residues. Trimming removed 5 bases from V and 0 bases from J; junction bases left unmatched: 14. In germline, CDR1 is MDHEN, CDR2 SYDVKM. CDR3 residues: CASSLILPGQGASSYNSPLHF. Written as DNA, the CDR3 is TGTGCCAGCAGTCTCATACTCCCGGGACAGGGGGCGAGCTCCTATAATTCACCCCTCCACTTT.

The rearrangement joins TRBV5-8 to TRBJ1-2, with a tentative D call TRBD1 (6 bases). Germline-derived CDR1 and CDR2 are SGHTS and YDEGEE. V lost 3 bases to trimming and J lost 6 bases, with 9 bases between them. This CDR3 spans 12 amino acids. CDR3 protein: CASSYTGNGYTF. For the CDR3, the DNA is TGTGCCAGCAGCTACACAGGGAATGGCTACACCTTC. The complete variable domain, with remaining parts taken from reference TRBV5-8 and TRBJ1-2, reads EAGVTQSPTHLIKTRGQQATLRCSPISGHTSVYWYQQALGLGLQFLLWYDEGEERNRGNFPPRFSGRQFPNYSSELNVNALELEDSALYLCASSYTGNGYTFGSGTRLTVV.

The chain combines TRBV19 with TRBJ1-2; D not certain. Germline V gene data show CDR1 as LNHDA and CDR2 as SQIVND (reference sequence). The ends were cut back, 3 bases at V and 2 bases at J, with 10 bases in the middle. The CDR3 extends over 14 amino acids. CDR3 bases: TGTGCCAGTAGTATTCCGCCAAGCAACTATGGCTACACCTTC. This sequence encodes CASSIPPSNYGYTF.

The chain is built from TRBV19 and TRBJ1-3; 9 nucleotides agree with TRBD1. V lost 4 bases, J lost 7 bases, and 11 bases stayed unmatched. The CDR3 is 16 amino acids. The V gene's germline CDR1 is LNHDA and CDR2 SQIVND (reference sequence). DNA of the CDR3: TGTGCCAGTAGTACAACCCCGGGACAGGGACTGAACACCATATATTTT. Its translation: CASSTTPGQGLNTIYF.

This sequence joins TRBV18 and TRBJ1-3; 11 bases agree with TRBD1. The CDR3 has 18 residues. Trimming removed 3 bases from V and 0 bases from J; junction bases left unmatched: 7. The V gene's germline CDR1 is KGHSH and CDR2 LQKENI. The CDR3 protein is CASSPGTGGYNSGNTIYF. The CDR3, as DNA: TGTGCCAGCTCACCCGGGACAGGGGGATATAACTCTGGAAACACCATATATTTT.

The chain combines TRBV5-8 with TRBJ1-2; TRBD1 aligns across 11 bases. CDR3 length: 15 amino acids. Trimming at V came to 4 bases and at J to 1 base, leaving 3 bases not matched to a gene. Per the germline V gene, CDR1 is SGHTS and CDR2 is YDEGEE. The CDR3 DNA follows: TGTGCCAGCAGCCCCGGGACAGGGGGTAACTATGGCTACACCTTC. This encodes CASSPGTGGNYGYTF.